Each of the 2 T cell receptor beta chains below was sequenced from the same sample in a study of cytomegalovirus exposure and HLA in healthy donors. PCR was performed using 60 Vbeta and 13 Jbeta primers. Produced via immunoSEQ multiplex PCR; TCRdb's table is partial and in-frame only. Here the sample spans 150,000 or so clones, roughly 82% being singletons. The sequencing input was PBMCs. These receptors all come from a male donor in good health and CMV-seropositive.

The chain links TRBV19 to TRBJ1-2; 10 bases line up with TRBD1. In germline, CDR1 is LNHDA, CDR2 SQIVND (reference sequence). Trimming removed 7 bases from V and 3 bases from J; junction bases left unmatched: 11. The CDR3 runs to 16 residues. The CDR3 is CASNNPGTGEYYGYTF. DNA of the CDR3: TGTGCCAGTAATAACCCCGGGACAGGGGAATACTATGGCTACACCTTC.

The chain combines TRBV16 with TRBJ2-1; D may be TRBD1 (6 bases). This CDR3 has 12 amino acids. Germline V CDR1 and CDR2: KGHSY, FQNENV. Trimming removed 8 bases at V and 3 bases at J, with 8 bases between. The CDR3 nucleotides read TGTGCCAGCTGGACAGTCTACAATGAGCAGTTCTTC. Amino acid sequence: CASWTVYNEQFF.